Detailed here is one T cell receptor (beta chain). The sample is drawn from a study of PD-1 blockade in classical Hodgkin lymphoma. Trimming took off 9 bases at V and 7 bases at J, with 22 bases between the two ends. The CDR3 is 16 amino acids. Germline assignment: CDR1 LNHDA and CDR2 SQIVND (reference sequence). Libraries were prepared by immunoSEQ multiplex PCR; TCRdb keeps only in-frame clonotypes and omits some of them. The table shows some 58,000 clones, with about 90% occurring only once. Time point in this sample: cycle 4 day 1 (C4D1), after around six weeks of nivolumab. Each and every patient relapsed after autologous stem cell transplantation, and patients got differing brentuximab vedotin exposure.

The starting material was peripheral blood mononuclear cells (PBMCs), obtained before the fourth cycle of nivolumab. This sequence was found in a human donor with classical Hodgkin lymphoma. This rearrangement joins TRBV19 to TRBJ1-6; D not certain. The CDR3 DNA reads as TGTGCCAGCAGGAGGACTCCGGGTCTACTAAATTCACCCCTCCACTTT. This gives the protein CASRRTPGLLNSPLHF. Together with reference TRBV19 and TRBJ1-6, the CDR3 gives the full variable domain: DGGITQSPKYLFRKEGQNVTLSCEQNLNHDAMYWYRQDPGQGLRLIYYSQIVNDFQKGDIAEGYSVSREKKESFPLTVTSAQKNPTAFYLCASRRTPGLLNSPLHFGNGTRLTVT.